The entry that follows covers one TCR beta chain sequence. Its antigen is unknown. The CDR3 length is 13 residues. Germline CDR1 DFQATT, CDR2 SNEGSKA (reference sequence). Whole-blood total RNA was extracted without T cell sorting. The record originates from a study of monozygotic twins with inflammatory bowel disease. Study-wide results and limits: Especially with disease activity, IBD patients shared fewer clonotypes with others than healthy twins did. Repertoire similarity did not differ between concordant and discordant twins, possibly owing to limited power.

TCRalpha and TCRbeta cDNA went through nested PCRs of approximately 16 and 9 cycles, two in total. TCRdb re-called the 5' RACE reads, yielding one record per CDR3 amino acid sequence without DNA. This table lists roughly 330,000 distinct CDR3 sequences. The origin of this receptor is a human donor with ulcerative colitis or Crohn's disease, or a healthy co-twin of an affected twin (not recorded which). The rearrangement links TRBV20-1 to TRBJ2-5; TCRdb calls TRBD1, which cannot be checked without DNA. Source material: blood. CDR3 amino acids: CSALRDPTETQYF.